This TCR beta chain is from a study of a mutant IDH1 vaccine in newly diagnosed glioma. Time point in this sample: week 35, safety follow-up. Vaccinated patients received 300 ug of mutant IDH1 20-mer peptide per dose, with topical imiquimod. Sequenced by immunoSEQ multiplex PCR; TCRdb stores in-frame clones only, minus some. Of about 54,000 clones listed, around 80% are singletons. CDR1 SEHNR and CDR2 FQNEAQ come from the germline V gene (reference sequence). Trimming took 2 bases from V and 1 from J, leaving 0 bases between them. The length of the CDR3 is 12 residues. This clone was seen more than once but under ten times. As yet, its antigen is unknown.

This receptor was obtained from a woman aged 18-29 years with glioma. This chain links TRBV7-9 with TRBJ1-5; D ambiguous. The source was PBMCs, collected from a glioma patient whose treatment included an IDH1 peptide vaccine. The CDR3 spells CASSLSNQPQHF. CDR3 coding DNA: TGTGCCAGCAGCTTAAGCAATCAGCCCCAGCATTTT.